The entry that follows covers one T cell receptor (beta chain) sequence. As yet, its antigen is unknown. This sample is drawn from a study of CD8 T cells in ankylosing spondylitis. Study-wide points: Disease-linked clones reportedly concentrated significantly in matched ankylosing spondylitis synovial fluid. Reactive arthritis synovial fluid and blood previously showed some of these motif variants.

This CDR3 is 13 amino acids long. CDR1 and CDR2 from the germline V gene are MNHNY and SVGAGI (reference sequence). Unmatched junction bases numbered 0, after V lost 2 bases and J lost 5 bases. TCRdb reprocessed the 5' RACE reads with MiXCR, giving one entry per CDR3 protein. The sample lists around 150,000 distinct CDR3 sequences; roughly 11% were seen once. Sequenced: blood, either unsorted or a sorted T cell fraction (not recorded which). The receptor comes from a male donor with ankylosing spondylitis or in good health (not recorded which). The V call is TRBV6-6, the J call TRBJ2-5; 9 bases align to TRBD1. The CDR3 loop is CASSYGTGETQYF. CDR3 nucleotide sequence: TGTGCCAGCAGTTACGGGACAGGGGAGACCCAGTACTTC.